This T cell receptor beta chain was identified during a study of Graves' ophthalmopathy and Graves' hyperthyroidism. Recruitment covered hyperthyroidism patients aged 18 to 65 whose new diagnosis was of under 2 months' duration. The TCR beta CDR3 regions underwent amplification from RNA transcripts. HTBI primers served in a first-round RT-PCR, which a second-round multiplex PCR followed. TCRdb analysed the multiplex PCR reads with MiXCR anew, one entry per CDR3 protein. The data show over a million distinct CDR3 sequences, with less than 45% seen just once and around 10% held by the top ten. Germline values: CDR1 SGHRS, CDR2 YFSETQ. V shed 4 bases, J shed 2 bases, and the junction held 10 bases outside the gene matches. The CDR3 spans 16 residues.

The chain is built from TRBV5-1 and TRBJ2-7; 9 bases map to TRBD2. The sample was peripheral blood or thyroid tissue (not recorded which). The receptor's source is an adult man with Graves' hyperthyroidism. The CDR3 bases are TGCGCCAGCAGCGCGTGGGGACTAGCCTTTCCCTACGAGCAGTACTTC. This translates into CASSAWGLAFPYEQYF.